What follows are 20 T cell receptor beta chains derived from one specimen sequenced in a study of blood T cells in healthy people across ages. A sample-barcoded 5' primer and a J-beta primer mix were used in a second PCR of about 7 to 12 cycles. TCRdb reanalysed the 5' RACE reads using MiXCR and keeps one entry per CDR3 protein. The sample shows about 930,000 distinct CDR3 sequences, just under 30% of them seen only once. Another study also made use of these data, one on T cells of mothers and their children.

Material: blood. The receptor source for this set is a woman aged 40 to 50 in good health.

This sequence joins TRBV6-5 and TRBJ2-7; D is uncertain. Germline V CDR1 and CDR2: MNHEY, SVGAGI. V was cut by 8 bases and J by 6 bases, with 14 bases left in between. This CDR3 comprises 12 residues. The DNA of the CDR3 is TGTGCCAGCTCCACACCGGGCTCCGAGCAGTACTTC. Translated, it gives CASSTPGSEQYF.

The chain joins TRBV12-3 or TRBV12-4 to TRBJ1-2; D is possibly TRBD1 (5 bases). V lost 2 bases, J lost 4 bases, and 26 bases lay in between. The CDR3 covers 19 residues. The CDR3 nucleotides are TGTGCCAGCAGTTTAAGTACATTCGGGGGTCTCTCCTTAGGCTATGGCTACACCTTC. Protein sequence: CASSLSTFGGLSLGYGYTF.

Ten or more counts support this clonotype. J is TRBJ2-1 and V is TRBV20-1, with 7 bases fitting TRBD1. With V trimmed by 6 bases and J by 7 bases, 6 bases remained unmatched. CDR3 length: 12 residues. Germline V gives CDR1 DFQATT, CDR2 SNEGSKA (reference sequence). Here the CDR3 reads CSAIDRANEQFF. In DNA, the CDR3 is TGCAGTGCCATAGACAGGGCGAATGAGCAGTTCTTC.

Concerning this clonotype: A much larger clone lies a single base off, so this may be a read error. The rearrangement links TRBV5-1 to TRBJ2-3, with D uncertain. This CDR3 comprises 14 residues. Trimming cost V 4 bases and J 5 bases, with 14 bases left between them. In germline, CDR1 is SGHRS, CDR2 YFSETQ. The CDR3 sequence: CASSAQSRRDTQYF. The CDR3, as DNA: TGCGCCAGCAGCGCACAGTCCAGGCGAGATACGCAGTATTTT.

The chain links TRBV11-1 to TRBJ1-1; D is unresolved. V was cut by 1 base and J by 7 bases, with 10 bases left in between. The V gene's germline CDR1 is SGHAT and CDR2 FQDESV (reference sequence). CDR3 length: 13 residues. The CDR3: CASSLVAAGEAFF. CDR3 nucleotides: TGTGCCAGCAGCTTAGTTGCCGCTGGTGAAGCTTTCTTT.

Of note for this clonotype: Just one base apart from a much larger clone, this may be a read error. The conserved phenylalanine or tryptophan normally closing the CDR3 is absent here, so this likely arose from a read error. This CDR3 reads CASSHPADSGGEETQYL. CDR3 nucleotides: TGCGCCAGCAGCCACCCAGCTGATAGCGGGGGGGAAGAGACCCAGTACCTC. The rearrangement links TRBV4-1 to TRBJ2-5; 11 positions agree with TRBD2. In germline, CDR1 is MGHRA, CDR2 YSYEKL. The CDR3 totals 17 residues. Losses at the gene ends were 3 bases for V and 3 bases for J; bases not matched to a gene: 9.

The chain couples TRBV12-3 or TRBV12-4 to TRBJ1-1; 7 bases align to TRBD1. CDR3 length: 17 residues. With 4 bases clipped from V and 1 base from J, the junction kept 12 bases outside the gene matches. CDR3 amino acids: CASSSPQGGHSNTEAFF. CDR3 nucleotide sequence: TGTGCCAGCAGTTCCCCCCAGGGGGGCCATTCGAACACTGAAGCTTTCTTT.

In DNA form, the CDR3 reads TGCGCCAGCAGCCCTCCGAGACAGCTCAATGAGCAGTTCTTC. The encoded protein is CASSPPRQLNEQFF. The rearrangement uses TRBV5-1 and TRBJ2-1; TRBD1 is a possible D gene (5 bases). Trimming left V 4 bases short and J 6 bases short, with 14 bases between. The length of the CDR3 is 14 residues. The germline CDR1 and CDR2 sequences are SGHRS and YFSETQ. The variable domain in full, completed from reference TRBV5-1 and TRBJ2-1, reads KAGVTQTPRYLIKTRGQQVTLSCSPISGHRSVSWYQQTPGQGLQFLFEYFSETQRNKGNFPGRFSGRQFSNSRSEMNVSTLELGDSALYLCASSPPRQLNEQFFGPGTRLTVL.

The chain employs TRBV7-2 and TRBJ1-5, with a possible D match to TRBD1 (5 bases). The CDR3 extends over 15 amino acids. Germline V gene lookup returns CDR1 SGHTA and CDR2 FQGNSA. V shed 5 bases and J shed 5 bases, with 16 bases lying between them. This CDR3 reads CASSPGRSGHQPQHF. The CDR3 nucleotides are TGTGCCAGCAGCCCGGGACGTTCAGGGCATCAGCCCCAGCATTTT.

Ten or more counts support this clonotype. CDR3 DNA sequence: TGCGCCAGCAGCTTGGTGACTAGCGGGGACACAGATACGCAGTATTTT. This sequence encodes CASSLVTSGDTDTQYF. The chain employs TRBV5-1 and TRBJ2-3; 11 bases are shared with TRBD2. This CDR3 is built from 16 residues. The J segment lost 2 bases and the V segment lost 0 bases, leaving 2 bases of the junction unmatched. Germline assignment: CDR1 SGHRS and CDR2 YFSETQ.

A note on this clonotype: Given a much more abundant clone one base away, this may be a read error. V gene TRBV24-1 combines with J gene TRBJ2-1, with a tentative D call TRBD2 (7 bases). The germline CDR1 and CDR2 sequences are KGHDR and SFDVKD. The length of the CDR3 is 15 residues. CDR3 protein: CAISDEGGGKDEQFF. The DNA for the CDR3 is TGTGCCATCAGTGATGAGGGGGGGGGCAAAGATGAGCAGTTCTTC.

This clonotype was detected only a few times. The chain recombines TRBV5-1 with TRBJ1-2; D is unclear. CDR1 is SGHRS, CDR2 YFSETQ, per germline. Trimming cost V 0 bases and J 3 bases, with 12 bases left between them. This CDR3 has 15 amino acids. DNA for the CDR3: TGCGCCAGCAGCTTGGTGACGGGGTCCGACTATGGCTACACCTTC. This encodes CASSLVTGSDYGYTF.

The chain has TRBV20-1 and TRBJ2-1; 11 bases match TRBD2. The end of the DNA aligns better with TRBJ2-7, so the J call may be wrong. The germline V gene has CDR1 DFQATT and CDR2 SNEGSKA (reference sequence). This CDR3 spans 16 amino acids. The CDR3 loop is CSARDPASGGSNEQYF. CDR3 coding DNA: TGCAGTGCTAGAGATCCCGCTAGCGGGGGGTCCAATGAGCAGTACTTC.

This clonotype was recorded many times. The chain has TRBV12-3 or TRBV12-4 and TRBJ1-2, with 7 nucleotides matching TRBD1. The CDR3 length is 14 residues. Trimming took 5 bases from V and 10 from J; bases not matched to a gene: 13. The CDR3: CASSLGTQGEDYTF. In DNA, the CDR3 is TGTGCCAGCAGTCTGGGGACCCAGGGGGAGGACTACACCTTC.

This clonotype came up many times. The rearrangement joins TRBV12-3 or TRBV12-4 to TRBJ2-7, with TRBD1 identical over 10 bases. J was trimmed by 2 bases and V by 3 bases; bases with no gene match: 4. The CDR3 consists of 15 residues. The CDR3: CASSFVGTGAYEQYF. The CDR3 nucleotides read TGTGCCAGCAGTTTCGTTGGGACAGGGGCCTACGAGCAGTACTTC.

The gene calls are TRBV2 and TRBJ1-1; a weak D match, TRBD1 (5 bases). V was pared by 3 bases and J by 0 bases, with 11 bases between. The CDR3 spans 15 residues. Germline CDR1 and CDR2: SNHLY and FYNNEI. The CDR3, as DNA: TGTGCCAGCAGTGAGGGGGGAGGCGTGAACACTGAAGCTTTCTTT. This gives the protein CASSEGGGVNTEAFF.

This clonotype was seen only a few times. This sequence joins TRBV5-1 and TRBJ2-7; D ambiguous. Trimming took off 0 bases at V and 2 bases at J, with 9 bases between the two ends. Germline V gene sequence: CDR1 SGHRS, CDR2 YFSETQ. The length of the CDR3 is 14 residues. CDR3 DNA sequence: TGCGCCAGCAGCTTGGTTGACATAACCTACGAGCAGTACTTC. This gives the protein CASSLVDITYEQYF.

This clonotype was counted between two and nine times. This chain uses TRBV18 with TRBJ1-6; D is perhaps TRBD1 (5 bases). Germline V gene lookup returns CDR1 KGHSH and CDR2 LQKENI. The CDR3 totals 16 residues. V shed 2 bases and J shed 15 bases, with 23 bases lying between them. DNA of the CDR3: TGTGCCAGCTCACCAGCAGCCGAAAGTTTAGAGGGGTACCTCCACTTT. Encoded protein: CASSPAAESLEGYLHF.

The V call is TRBV14, the J call TRBJ2-2; a weak D match, TRBD2 (5 bases). The CDR3 runs to 14 residues. Trimming took 1 base from V and 5 from J, leaving 8 bases between them. Germline CDR1 SGHDN, CDR2 FVKESK. The CDR3 protein is CASSQASGTGELFF. The DNA for the CDR3 is TGTGCCAGCAGCCAAGCGAGCGGAACCGGGGAGCTGTTTTTT.

This clonotype was recorded at least ten times. J is TRBJ1-1 and V is TRBV27; TRBD1 matches at 9 bases. The J segment lost 4 bases and the V segment lost 7 bases, leaving 7 bases of the junction unmatched. The CDR3 loop spans 14 amino acids. CDR1 is MNHEY and CDR2 is SMNVEV in the germline V gene (reference sequence). The CDR3, as DNA: TGTGCCAGCATCAACAGGGGGCGAGGCACTGAAGCTTTCTTT. It is translated as CASINRGRGTEAFF.